This T cell receptor (beta chain) was captured by sequencing in a study of neoadjuvant anti-PD-1 for oral cavity cancer (dated by TCRdb to the early 2020s). With respect to the entire study: Three to four biweekly doses of nivolumab at 3 mg/kg were mostly administered to patients before curative-intent surgical resection. For patients who did not progress, a fourth nivolumab dose was given around day 43, followed by definitive surgical resection on days 50-56. Under RECIST 1.1, patients with complete response, partial response or stable disease were classed as responders, and patients with progression were classed as non-responders. The parent correlative cohort had 11 to 12 patients and a response rate of 33%.

The V end gives up 6 bases and the J end 3 bases, leaving 21 bases in the junction not matched to a gene. Based on the germline V gene (reference sequence), the CDR1 and CDR2 sequences are LNHDA and SQIVND. Its CDR3 holds 20 amino acids, cysteine through phenylalanine. The CDR3 DNA has 60 bases and is translated from base 1. The paper's findings and limits, for the study overall: Higher pretreatment blood Treg/Th17 ratios correlated with higher pretreatment blood TCRbeta clonality and lower post-treatment tumor TCRbeta clonality. After neoadjuvant nivolumab, T cell clonality (Gini index) in PBMCs was significantly higher in non-responders than in responders. Only a few patients per response group were included in the TCR analyses, and the authors called for validation in larger cohorts.

PBMC libraries used mostly roughly 480 ng of input genomic DNA for deep sequencing, with six replicates per sample. The immunoSEQ hsTCRbeta kit was used to prepare TCRbeta libraries, following the manufacturer's instructions. The completed libraries were mixed into a single pool at 3 nM, then sequenced with an Illumina NovaSeq 6000 S4 flow cell. As for the authors' bioinformatics: The immunoSEQ Analyzer was used for raw data preprocessing and quality control. The analysis was restricted to productive rearrangements, with each unique CDR3 amino acid sequence defining a clonotype. Repertoire clonality was estimated as the Gini-Simpson index, which was computed with the R package tcR. Student's t test was used to compare Gini indices, while Pearson correlation assessed associations with tumor size change. Drawn from immuneACCESS, this table holds only the in-frame rearrangements with V and J called that TCRdb kept. Clones are partly lost; checked studies trace under half to an unresolved V gene and leave the rest unexplained. Clone size and V and J calls were adopted from that table, with D and trimming inferred from the DNA. The sample includes some 31,000 clones, with almost 80% observed a single time. Around 3.1% of the sample lies in the top ten.

To note about this clone: No antigen is known for it. Base quality data are lacking; no much larger clone is found one base away.

Reading the label with the study, this specimen's time point is: after neoadjuvant nivolumab, at surgical resection. Patients had been newly diagnosed with stage II-IVA oral cavity squamous cell carcinoma, and no prior systemic or radiation treatment had been given to the patients. The cohort consisted of patients with HPV-negative, locally advanced oral cavity squamous cell carcinoma. Peripheral blood mononuclear cells were analyzed directly and were not maintained or expanded in culture. Samples came from a longitudinal correlative study of a single-arm phase II trial of neoadjuvant nivolumab in oral cavity squamous cell carcinoma. Subject-matched pre- and post-treatment PBMCs and tumors from three responders and three non-responders were subjected to genomic DNA-based TCRbeta sequencing. Peripheral blood mononuclear cells were collected once before nivolumab treatment and again after treatment, at the time of surgery. The Maxwell RSC DNA from Cells kit was used to extract genomic DNA from PBMCs.

Recombination connected TRBV19 to TRBJ2-3, and 10 bases in between align with TRBD2. The sequence was collected from a person aged 35-79 years with oral cavity squamous cell carcinoma. Sequenced here: PBMCs, sampled after nivolumab (anti-PD-1) treatment. The nucleotides read TGTGCCAGTAGCTCGGTGTATTTCCCTTCGACTAGCGGGCTAACAGATACGCAGTATTTT. Its protein product is CASSSVYFPSTSGLTDTQYF.